This T cell receptor (beta chain) comes out of a study of blood T cell repertoires in COVID-19. Study details: Some COVID-19 samples were acute and others convalescent; all came from the United States, Italy and Spain. PBMCs, B-cell-depleted T cells, or T cells provided the cDNA or gDNA that made up the material.

In the study's own analysis: Nucleated cell counts were estimated from reference gene primer amplification. Some clones are missing from TCRdb's copy, which holds only in-frame ones; the method was immunoSEQ multiplex PCR. V, J and clone size were drawn from that table, and D and trimming were deduced from the DNA. The sample has 99,000 or so clones, 70% to 90% seen once. Germline assignment: CDR1 MDHEN and CDR2 SYDVKM. V shed 7 bases, J shed 4 bases, and the junction held 5 bases outside the gene matches. The CDR3 runs 13 residues. Sequenced: peripheral blood. This receptor was obtained from a human donor in a cohort sampled during active COVID-19. The chain couples TRBV28 to TRBJ1-2, with 8 bases lining up with TRBD1. The CDR3 nucleotides read TGTGCCAGCACCCTACAGGGGGGCTATGGCTACACCTTC. Its translation: CASTLQGGYGYTF.